This TCR beta chain is from a study of neurological immune-mediated disorders. Study-level results: Clinical and MRI features did not associate with the cluster found in multiple sclerosis patients. CDR3 amino acid sequences found in expanded clones were never shared across subjects, suggesting private repertoires in all groups.

In germline, CDR1 is WSHSY, CDR2 SAAADI. The CDR3 loop spans 14 amino acids. Trimming stripped 2 bases from V and 6 bases from J, with 13 bases between. Whenever a sequencing run was performed, it yielded over 180 million TCR-beta sequences from 15-18 subjects. Each CDR3 protein is one row after TCRdb ran MiXCR on the 5' RACE reads. Counted here are roughly 74,000 distinct CDR3 sequences, 5.2% occurring once; the ten biggest clones make up approximately 7%. This clonotype was seen many times. Its matching antigen is unknown. The sequenced sample consisted of PBMCs. This TCR derives from a man younger than 30 with multiple sclerosis. V gene TRBV10-2 combines with J gene TRBJ2-5; maybe TRBD2 (5 bases). This CDR3 reads CASSEALASKTQYF. CDR3 in DNA: TGCGCCAGCAGTGAGGCGCTAGCTAGCAAGACCCAGTACTTC.